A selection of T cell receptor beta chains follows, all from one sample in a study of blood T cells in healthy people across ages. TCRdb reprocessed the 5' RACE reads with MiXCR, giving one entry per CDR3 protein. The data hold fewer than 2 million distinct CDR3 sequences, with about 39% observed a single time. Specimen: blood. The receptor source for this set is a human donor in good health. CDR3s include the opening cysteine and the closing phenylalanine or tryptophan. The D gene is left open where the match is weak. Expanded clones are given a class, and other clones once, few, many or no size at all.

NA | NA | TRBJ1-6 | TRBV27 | TGTGCCAGCAGTTTAGGCCTGATGGGTTCACCCCTCCACTTT | CASSLGLMGSPLHF
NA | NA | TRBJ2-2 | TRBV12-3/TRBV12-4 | TGTGCCAGCAGTGATGACAACCCCGGGGAGCTGTTTTTT | CASSDDNPGELFF
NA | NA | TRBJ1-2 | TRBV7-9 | TGTGCCAGCAGCTTAGGGATCTCGTGGGGCTACACCTTC | CASSLGISWGYTF
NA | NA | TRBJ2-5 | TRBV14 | TGTGCCAGCAGCCAAGGACTGTATGTACAAGAGACCCAGTACTTC | CASSQGLYVQETQYF
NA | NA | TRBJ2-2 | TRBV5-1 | TGCGCCAGCAGCTCAGCCGGGACACCAGAGTCCGGGGAGCTGTTTTTT | CASSSAGTPESGELFF
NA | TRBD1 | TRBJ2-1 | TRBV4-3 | TGCGCCAGCAGCCAAGAGCGGTCAGGGACAGGGGTCTACAATGAGCAGTTCTTC | CASSQERSGTGVYNEQFF
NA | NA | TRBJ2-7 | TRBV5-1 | TGCGCCAGCAGCCACCCCCTGAACAGGGTCTACGAGCAGTACTTC | CASSHPLNRVYEQYF
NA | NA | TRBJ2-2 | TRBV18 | TGTGCCAGCTCATGGACTCCGGCCACCGGGGAGCTGTTTTTT | CASSWTPATGELFF
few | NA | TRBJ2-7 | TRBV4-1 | TGCGCCAGCAGCCAGGGGGGTGGACAGCCGTCCTACGAGCAGTACTTC | CASSQGGGQPSYEQYF
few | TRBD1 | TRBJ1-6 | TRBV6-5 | TGTGCCAGCAGTAACAGACAGGGCGTTACCGGTTCACCCCTCCACTTT | CASSNRQGVTGSPLHF
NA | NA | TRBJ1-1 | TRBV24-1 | TGTGCCCCCAGTGAAAGCGGGGGGAACACTAAAGCTTTCTTT | CAPSESGGNTKAFF
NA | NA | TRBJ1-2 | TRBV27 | TGTGCCAGCAGTTTATTGCCCAGTTATGGCTACACCTTC | CASSLLPSYGYTF
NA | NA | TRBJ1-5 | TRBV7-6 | TGTGCCAGCAGCTACCATACTGGCTACAGCAATCAGCCCCAGCATTTT | CASSYHTGYSNQPQHF
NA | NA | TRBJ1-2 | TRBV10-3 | TGTGCCATCAGTAGACAGGACCCCAGAGAGGGCTACACCTTC | CAISRQDPREGYTF
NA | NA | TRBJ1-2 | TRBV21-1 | TGTGCCAGCAGCATTAAAAGGGAACTCCGGGACAGCTATGGCTACACCTTC | CASSIKRELRDSYGYTF
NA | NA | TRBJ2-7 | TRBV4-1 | TGCGCCAGCAGCCAAATACCTGTCACTGGGGAGGGGGATTCAACCTACGAGCAGTACTTC | CASSQIPVTGEGDSTYEQYF
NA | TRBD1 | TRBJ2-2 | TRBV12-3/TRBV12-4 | TGTGCCAGCAGTTCATATACCGGGACAGGGGGCACCGGGGAGCTGTTTTTT | CASSSYTGTGGTGELFF
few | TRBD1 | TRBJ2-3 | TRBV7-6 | TGTGCCAGCAGCTCGGGGACAGGGTTGGCAGATACGCAGTATTTT | CASSSGTGLADTQYF
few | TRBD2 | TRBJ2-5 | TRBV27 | TGTGCCAGCACCTTCTTCGGACTAGCGGGGGGGCCCCGGGAGACCCAGTACTTC | CASTFFGLAGGPRETQYF
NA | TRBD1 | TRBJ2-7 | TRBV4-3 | TGCGCCAGCAGCCAAGATCCCGGGACAGGGAAGATTGGCGAGCAGTACTTC | CASSQDPGTGKIGEQYF
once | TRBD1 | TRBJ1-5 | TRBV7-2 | TGTGCCAGAGAAACAGGGGATCGCAATCAGCCCCAGCATTTT | CARETGDRNQPQHF
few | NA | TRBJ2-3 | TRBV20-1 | TGCAGTGCTAGAGAAGTAGAGACAATCAGCACAGATACGCAGTATTTT | CSAREVETISTDTQYF
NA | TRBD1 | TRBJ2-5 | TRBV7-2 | TGTGCCAGCAGCTTAAAAGGGGGCGCTCTTGAGACCCAGTACTTC | CASSLKGGALETQYF
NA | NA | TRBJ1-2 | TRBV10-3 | TGTGCCATCAGGGGAGGGACGGATTACAGTAGGCACTATGGCTACACCTTC | CAIRGGTDYSRHYGYTF
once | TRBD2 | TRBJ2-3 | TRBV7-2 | TGTGCCAGCAGCGCTCTTGCGGGGGGGCTTGATACGCAGTATTTT | CASSALAGGLDTQYF
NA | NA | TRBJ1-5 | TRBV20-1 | TGCAGTGCTAGTAGGGGTGGTCGAGGCAATCGGCCCCAGCATTTT | CSASRGGRGNRPQHF
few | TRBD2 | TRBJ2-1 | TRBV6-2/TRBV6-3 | TGTGCCAGCAGCACACGAGGGGGGAGACTAGCGGGGGTTACCTACAATGAGCAGTTCTTC | CASSTRGGRLAGVTYNEQFF